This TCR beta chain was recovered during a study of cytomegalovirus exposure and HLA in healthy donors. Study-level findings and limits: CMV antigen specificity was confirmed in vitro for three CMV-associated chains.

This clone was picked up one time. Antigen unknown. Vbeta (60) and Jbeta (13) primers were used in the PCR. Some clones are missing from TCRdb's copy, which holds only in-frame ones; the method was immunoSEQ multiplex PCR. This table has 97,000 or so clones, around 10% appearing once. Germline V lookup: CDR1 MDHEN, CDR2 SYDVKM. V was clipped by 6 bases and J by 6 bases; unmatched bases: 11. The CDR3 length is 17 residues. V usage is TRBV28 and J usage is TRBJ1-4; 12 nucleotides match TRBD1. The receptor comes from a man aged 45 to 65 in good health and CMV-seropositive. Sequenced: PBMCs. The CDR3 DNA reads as TGTGCCAGCAGACCGGGACAGGGGGCCGGGAGGGATGAAAAACTGTTTTTT. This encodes CASRPGQGAGRDEKLFF. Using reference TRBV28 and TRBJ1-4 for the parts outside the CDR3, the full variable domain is DVKVTQSSRYLVKRTGEKVFLECVQDMDHENMFWYRQDPGLGLRLIYFSYDVKMKEKGDIPEGYSVSREKKERFSLILESASTNQTSMYLCASRPGQGAGRDEKLFFGSGTQLSVL.